This T cell receptor (beta chain) is from a study of cytomegalovirus exposure and HLA in healthy donors. Study observations and caveats: There were some public TCRs occurring in many donors, but most TCR sequences were rare. Subsequent analysis showed first-cohort TCR clusters tending to co-occur in more than 90 validation repertoires.

Points on this clone: Its antigen is not identified.

In germline, CDR1 is SGHRS, CDR2 YFSETQ. V was pared by 6 bases and J by 0 bases, with 16 bases between. CDR3 size: 17 residues. Measured with immunoSEQ multiplex PCR; TCRdb has only the in-frame clones, and not every one. The sample holds about 150,000 clones; more than 75% are singletons and the top ten take approximately 3.1%. The gene calls are TRBV5-1 and TRBJ2-6; a weak D match, TRBD1 (5 bases). The receptor's source is a man aged 18-30 years in good health and CMV-seronegative. Sequencing was performed on PBMCs. The CDR3 loop reads CASTTAGIASGANVLTF. Written as DNA, the CDR3 is TGCGCCAGCACGACGGCAGGGATAGCCTCTGGGGCCAACGTCCTGACTTTC.